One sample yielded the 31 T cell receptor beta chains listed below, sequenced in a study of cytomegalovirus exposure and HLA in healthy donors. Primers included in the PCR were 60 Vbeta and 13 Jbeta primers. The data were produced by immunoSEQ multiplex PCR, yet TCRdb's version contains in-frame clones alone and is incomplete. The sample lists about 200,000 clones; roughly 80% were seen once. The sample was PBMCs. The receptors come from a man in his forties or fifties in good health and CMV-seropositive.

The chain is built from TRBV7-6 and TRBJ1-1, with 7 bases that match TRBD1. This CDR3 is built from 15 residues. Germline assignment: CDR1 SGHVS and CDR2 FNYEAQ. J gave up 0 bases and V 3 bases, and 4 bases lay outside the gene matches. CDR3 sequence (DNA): TGTGCCAGCAGCTTTCCGGGACAGTTGAACACTGAAGCTTTCTTT. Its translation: CASSFPGQLNTEAFF.

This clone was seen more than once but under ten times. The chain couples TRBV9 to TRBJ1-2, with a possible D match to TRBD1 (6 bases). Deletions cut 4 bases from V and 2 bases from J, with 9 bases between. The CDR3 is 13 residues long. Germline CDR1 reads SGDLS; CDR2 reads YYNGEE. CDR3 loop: CASSTDRNYGYTF. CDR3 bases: TGTGCCAGCAGCACTGACAGGAACTATGGCTACACCTTC.

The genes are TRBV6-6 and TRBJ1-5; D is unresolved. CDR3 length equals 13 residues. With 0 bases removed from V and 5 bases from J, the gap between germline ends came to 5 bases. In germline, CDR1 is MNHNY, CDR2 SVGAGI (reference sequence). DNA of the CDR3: TGTGCCAGCAGTTACTCGGGCGATCAGCCCCAGCATTTT. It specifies CASSYSGDQPQHF.

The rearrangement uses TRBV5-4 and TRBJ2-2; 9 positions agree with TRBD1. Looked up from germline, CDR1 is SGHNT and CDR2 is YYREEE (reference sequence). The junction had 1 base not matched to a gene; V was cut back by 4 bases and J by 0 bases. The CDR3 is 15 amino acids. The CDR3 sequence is CASSGTGTNTGELFF. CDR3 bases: TGTGCCAGCAGCGGGACAGGGACGAACACCGGGGAGCTGTTTTTT.

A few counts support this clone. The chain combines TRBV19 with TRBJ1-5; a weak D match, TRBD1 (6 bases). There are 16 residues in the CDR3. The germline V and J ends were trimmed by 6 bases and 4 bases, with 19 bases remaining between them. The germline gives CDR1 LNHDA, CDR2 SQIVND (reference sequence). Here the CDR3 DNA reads TGTGCCAGTAGGGGGGAGGGCAGGGGAAGTAATCAGCCCCAGCATTTT. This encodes CASRGEGRGSNQPQHF.

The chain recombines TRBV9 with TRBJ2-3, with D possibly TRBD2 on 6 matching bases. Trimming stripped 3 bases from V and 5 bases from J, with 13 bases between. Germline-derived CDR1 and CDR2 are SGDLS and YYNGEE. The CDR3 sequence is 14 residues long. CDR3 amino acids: CASSADGEVDTQYF. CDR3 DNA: TGTGCCAGCAGCGCGGACGGGGAGGTAGATACGCAGTATTTT.

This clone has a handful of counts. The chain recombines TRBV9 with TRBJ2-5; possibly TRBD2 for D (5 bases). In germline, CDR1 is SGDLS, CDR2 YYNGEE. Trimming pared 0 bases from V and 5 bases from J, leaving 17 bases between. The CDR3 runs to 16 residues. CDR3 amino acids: CASSVGDSAFGETQYF. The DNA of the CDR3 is TGTGCCAGCAGCGTAGGGGATAGCGCCTTTGGGGAGACCCAGTACTTC.

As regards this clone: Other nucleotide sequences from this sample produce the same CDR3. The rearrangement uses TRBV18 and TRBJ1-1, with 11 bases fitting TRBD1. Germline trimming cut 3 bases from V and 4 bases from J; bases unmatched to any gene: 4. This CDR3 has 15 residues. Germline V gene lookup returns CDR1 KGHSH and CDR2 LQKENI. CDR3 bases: TGTGCCAGCTCACCTTTGGGGACAGGGGGCACTGAAGCTTTCTTT. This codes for CASSPLGTGGTEAFF.

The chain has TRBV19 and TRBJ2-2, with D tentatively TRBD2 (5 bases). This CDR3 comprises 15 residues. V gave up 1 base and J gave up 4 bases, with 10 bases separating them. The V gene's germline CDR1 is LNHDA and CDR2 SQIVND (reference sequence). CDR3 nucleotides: TGTGCCAGTAGTATAGGGGAGACGGGCACCGGGGAGCTGTTTTTT. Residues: CASSIGETGTGELFF.

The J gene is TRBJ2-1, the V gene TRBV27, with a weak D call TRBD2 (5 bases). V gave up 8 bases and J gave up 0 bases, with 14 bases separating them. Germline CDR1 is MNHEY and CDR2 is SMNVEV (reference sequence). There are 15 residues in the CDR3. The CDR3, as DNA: TGTGCCAGCGGGGTGCCGGGATTCTCCTACAATGAGCAGTTCTTC. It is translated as CASGVPGFSYNEQFF.

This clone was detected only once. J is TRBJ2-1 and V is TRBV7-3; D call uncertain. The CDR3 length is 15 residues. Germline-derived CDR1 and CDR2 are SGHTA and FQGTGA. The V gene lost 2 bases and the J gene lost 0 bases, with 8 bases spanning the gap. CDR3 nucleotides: TGTGCCAGCAGCTTAGACTTCAGCTCCTACAATGAGCAGTTCTTC. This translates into CASSLDFSSYNEQFF.

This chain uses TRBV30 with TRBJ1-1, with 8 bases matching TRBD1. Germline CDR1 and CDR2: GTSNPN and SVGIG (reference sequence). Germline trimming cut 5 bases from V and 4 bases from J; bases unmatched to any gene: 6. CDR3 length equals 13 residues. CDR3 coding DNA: TGTGCCTGGCTCTCCGGGACAGGCACTGAAGCTTTCTTT. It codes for CAWLSGTGTEAFF.

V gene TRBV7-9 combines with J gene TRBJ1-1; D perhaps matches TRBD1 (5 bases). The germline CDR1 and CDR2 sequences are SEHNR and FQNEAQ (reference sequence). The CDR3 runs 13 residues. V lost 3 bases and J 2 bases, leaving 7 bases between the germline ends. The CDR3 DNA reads TGTGCCAGCAGCTTCAGGGATAACACTGAAGCTTTCTTT. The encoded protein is CASSFRDNTEAFF.

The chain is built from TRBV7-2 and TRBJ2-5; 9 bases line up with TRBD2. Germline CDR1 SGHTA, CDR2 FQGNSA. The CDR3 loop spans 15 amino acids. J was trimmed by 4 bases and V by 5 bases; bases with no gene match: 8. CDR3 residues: CASSPKMGLAETQYF. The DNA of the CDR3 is TGTGCCAGCAGCCCCAAAATGGGACTAGCAGAGACCCAGTACTTC.

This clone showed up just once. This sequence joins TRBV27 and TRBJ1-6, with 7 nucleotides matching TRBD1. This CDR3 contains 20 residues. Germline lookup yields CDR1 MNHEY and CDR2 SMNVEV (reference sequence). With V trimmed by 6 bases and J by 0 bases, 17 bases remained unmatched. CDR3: CASRPNAPDRLSSYNSPLHF. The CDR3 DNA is TGTGCCAGCAGACCAAACGCACCGGACAGGTTGAGCTCCTATAATTCACCCCTCCACTTT.

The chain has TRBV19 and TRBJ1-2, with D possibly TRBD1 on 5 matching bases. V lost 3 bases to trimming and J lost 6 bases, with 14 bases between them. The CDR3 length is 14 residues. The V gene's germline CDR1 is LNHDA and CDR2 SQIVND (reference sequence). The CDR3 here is CASSIPRVKDGYTF. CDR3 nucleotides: TGTGCCAGTAGTATTCCCAGGGTCAAGGATGGCTACACCTTC.

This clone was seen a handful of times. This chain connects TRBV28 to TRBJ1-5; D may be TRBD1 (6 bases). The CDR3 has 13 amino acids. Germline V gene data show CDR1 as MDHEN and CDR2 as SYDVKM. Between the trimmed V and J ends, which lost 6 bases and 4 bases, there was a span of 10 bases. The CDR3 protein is CASSRQANQPQHF. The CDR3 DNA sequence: TGTGCCAGCAGCCGACAGGCGAATCAGCCCCAGCATTTT.

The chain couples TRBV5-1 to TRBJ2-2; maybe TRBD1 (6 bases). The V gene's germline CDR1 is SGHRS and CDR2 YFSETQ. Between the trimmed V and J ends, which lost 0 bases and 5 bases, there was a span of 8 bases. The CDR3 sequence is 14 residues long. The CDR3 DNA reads TGCGCCAGCAGCTTGGCCCAGGGGACCGGGGAGCTGTTTTTT. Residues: CASSLAQGTGELFF.

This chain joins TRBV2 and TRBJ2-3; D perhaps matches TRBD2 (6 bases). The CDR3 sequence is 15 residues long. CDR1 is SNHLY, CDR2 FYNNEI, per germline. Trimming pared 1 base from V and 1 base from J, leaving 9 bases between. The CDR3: CASSEGSGRTDTQYF. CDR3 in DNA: TGTGCCAGCAGTGAAGGTAGCGGACGCACAGATACGCAGTATTTT.

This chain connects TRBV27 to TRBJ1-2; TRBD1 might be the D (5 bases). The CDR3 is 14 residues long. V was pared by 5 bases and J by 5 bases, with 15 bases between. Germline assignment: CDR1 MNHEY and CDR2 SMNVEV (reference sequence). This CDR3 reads CASSLDTELYGYTF. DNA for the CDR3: TGTGCCAGCAGTCTGGACACAGAACTTTATGGCTACACCTTC.

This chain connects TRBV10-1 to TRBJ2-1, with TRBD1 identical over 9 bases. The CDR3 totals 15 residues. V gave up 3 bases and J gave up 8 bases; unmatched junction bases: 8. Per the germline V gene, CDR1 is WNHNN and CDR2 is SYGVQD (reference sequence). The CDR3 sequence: CASSDRTGVLDEQFF. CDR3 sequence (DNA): TGCGCCAGCAGTGACCGGACAGGGGTTCTTGATGAGCAGTTCTTC.

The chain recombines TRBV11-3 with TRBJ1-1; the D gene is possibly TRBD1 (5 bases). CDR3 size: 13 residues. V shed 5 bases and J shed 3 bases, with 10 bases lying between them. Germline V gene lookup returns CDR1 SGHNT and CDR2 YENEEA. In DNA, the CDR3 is TGTGCCAGCAGCCAGCAAGGGGACACTGAAGCTTTCTTT. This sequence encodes CASSQQGDTEAFF.

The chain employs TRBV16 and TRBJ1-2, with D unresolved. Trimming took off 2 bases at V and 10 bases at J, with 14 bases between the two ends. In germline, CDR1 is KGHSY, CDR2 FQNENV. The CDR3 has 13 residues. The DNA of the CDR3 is TGTGCCAGCAGCCAAACGCAAGGACTTGCCTACACCTTC. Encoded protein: CASSQTQGLAYTF.

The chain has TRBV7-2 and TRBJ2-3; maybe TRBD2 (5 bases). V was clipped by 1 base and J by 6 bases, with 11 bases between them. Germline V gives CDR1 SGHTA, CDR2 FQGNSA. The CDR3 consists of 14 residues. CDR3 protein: CASSLDRTPDTQYF. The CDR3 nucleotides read TGTGCCAGCAGCTTAGATAGGACTCCGGATACGCAGTATTTT. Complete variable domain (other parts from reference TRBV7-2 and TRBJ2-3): GAGVSQSPSNKVTEKGKDVELRCDPISGHTALYWYRQSLGQGLEFLIYFQGNSAPDKSGLPSDRFSAERTGGSVSTLTIQRTQQEDSAVYLCASSLDRTPDTQYFGPGTRLTVL.

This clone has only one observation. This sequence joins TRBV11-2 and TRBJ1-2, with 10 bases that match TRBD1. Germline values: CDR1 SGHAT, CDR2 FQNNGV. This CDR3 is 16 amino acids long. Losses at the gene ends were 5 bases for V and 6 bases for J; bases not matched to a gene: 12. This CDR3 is CASSQAHRDRGHGYTF. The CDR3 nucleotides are TGTGCCAGCAGCCAAGCCCACCGGGACAGGGGTCATGGCTACACCTTC. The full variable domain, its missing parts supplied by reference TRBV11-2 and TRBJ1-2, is EAGVAQSPRYKIIEKRQSVAFWCNPISGHATLYWYQQILGQGPKLLIQFQNNGVVDDSQLPKDRFSAERLKGVDSTLKIQPAKLEDSAVYLCASSQAHRDRGHGYTFGSGTRLTVV.

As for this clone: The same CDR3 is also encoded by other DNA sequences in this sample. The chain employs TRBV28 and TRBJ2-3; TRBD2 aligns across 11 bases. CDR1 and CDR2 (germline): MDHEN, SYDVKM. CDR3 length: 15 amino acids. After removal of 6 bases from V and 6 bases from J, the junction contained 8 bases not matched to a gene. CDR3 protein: CASSSIAGGADTQYF. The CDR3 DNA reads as TGTGCCAGCAGCTCCATAGCGGGAGGGGCGGATACGCAGTATTTT.

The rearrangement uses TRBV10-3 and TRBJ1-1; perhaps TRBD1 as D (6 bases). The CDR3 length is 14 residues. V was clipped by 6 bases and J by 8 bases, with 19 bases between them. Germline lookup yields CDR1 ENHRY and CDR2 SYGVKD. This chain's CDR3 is CAISGGQGDNEAFF. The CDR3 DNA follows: TGTGCCATCAGCGGGGGGCAAGGGGACAACGAAGCTTTCTTT.

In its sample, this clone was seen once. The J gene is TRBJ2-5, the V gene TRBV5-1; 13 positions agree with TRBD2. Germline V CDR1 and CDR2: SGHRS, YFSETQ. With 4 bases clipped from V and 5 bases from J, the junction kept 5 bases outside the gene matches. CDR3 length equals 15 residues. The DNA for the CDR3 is TGCGCCAGCAGCCATGGACTAGCGGGAGTGGAGACCCAGTACTTC. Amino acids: CASSHGLAGVETQYF.

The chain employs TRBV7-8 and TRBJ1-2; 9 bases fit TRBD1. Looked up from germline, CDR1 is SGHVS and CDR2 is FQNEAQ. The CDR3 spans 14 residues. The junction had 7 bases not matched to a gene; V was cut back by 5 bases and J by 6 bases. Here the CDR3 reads CASSLYGTGNGYTF. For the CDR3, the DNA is TGTGCCAGCAGCCTCTACGGGACAGGGAATGGCTACACCTTC.

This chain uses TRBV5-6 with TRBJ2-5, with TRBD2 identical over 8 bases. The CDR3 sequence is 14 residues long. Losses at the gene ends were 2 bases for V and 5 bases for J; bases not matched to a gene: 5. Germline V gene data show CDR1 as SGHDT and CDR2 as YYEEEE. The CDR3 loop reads CASSFREGRETQYF. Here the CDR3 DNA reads TGTGCCAGCAGCTTCCGGGAGGGCAGGGAGACCCAGTACTTC.

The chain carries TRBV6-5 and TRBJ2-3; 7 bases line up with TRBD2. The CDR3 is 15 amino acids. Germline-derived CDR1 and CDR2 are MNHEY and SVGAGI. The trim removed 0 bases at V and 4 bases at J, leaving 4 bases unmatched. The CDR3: CASSYSAGRADTQYF. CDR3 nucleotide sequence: TGTGCCAGCAGTTACTCGGCAGGGAGGGCAGATACGCAGTATTTT.